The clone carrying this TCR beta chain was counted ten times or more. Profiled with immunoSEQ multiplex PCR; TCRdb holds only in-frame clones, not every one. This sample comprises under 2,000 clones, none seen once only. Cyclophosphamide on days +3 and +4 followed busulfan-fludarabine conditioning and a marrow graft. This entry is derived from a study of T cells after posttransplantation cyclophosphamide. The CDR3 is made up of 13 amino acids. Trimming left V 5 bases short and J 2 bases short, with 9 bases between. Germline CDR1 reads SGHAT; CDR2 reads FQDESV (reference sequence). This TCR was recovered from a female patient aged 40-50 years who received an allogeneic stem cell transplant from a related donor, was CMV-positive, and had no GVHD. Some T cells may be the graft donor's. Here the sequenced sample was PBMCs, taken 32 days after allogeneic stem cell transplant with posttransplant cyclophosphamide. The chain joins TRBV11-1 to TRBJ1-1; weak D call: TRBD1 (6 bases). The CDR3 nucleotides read TGTGCCAGCAGCGTGACAGGTAACACTGAAGCTTTCTTT. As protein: CASSVTGNTEAFF.